The next 18 T cell receptor beta chains were all read from a single sample in a study of memory B cells and T cells in multiple sclerosis. These receptors' targets are unknown. After stimulus-free culture, autoproliferating CFSE-dim and non-proliferating CFSE-high T cells were sequenced separately. Pooled replicate wells came from around 50 million CFSE-labeled PBMCs cultured 7 days without stimulus. Profiling relied on immunoSEQ multiplex PCR, and the TCRdb table lists in-frame clones only, not all of them. This sample has tens of thousands of clones, with around 88% found just once. The sample comprised PBMCs from blood kept in culture. Source of these receptors: a human donor with multiple sclerosis.

This clone was seen only a few times. V gene TRBV28 combines with J gene TRBJ1-2; 7 bases map to TRBD1. The J segment lost 0 bases and the V segment lost 6 bases, leaving 4 bases of the junction unmatched. The germline V gene encodes CDR1 MDHEN and CDR2 SYDVKM. This CDR3 is built from 14 residues. CDR3 sequence: CASRLRGPNYGYTF. For the CDR3, the DNA is TGTGCCAGCAGGCTGAGGGGGCCTAACTATGGCTACACCTTC.

The gene calls are TRBV29-1 and TRBJ2-2; tentative D call: TRBD2 (5 bases). With 7 bases removed from V and 3 bases from J, the gap between germline ends came to 12 bases. Germline-derived CDR1 and CDR2 are SQVTM and ANQGSEA. The CDR3 has 13 residues. CDR3 sequence: CSGIHGDTGELFF. The CDR3 DNA reads as TGCAGCGGGATACACGGGGACACCGGGGAGCTGTTTTTT.

This sequence joins TRBV18 and TRBJ2-1; D is undetermined. The CDR3 spans 11 residues. Germline loops: CDR1 KGHSH, CDR2 LQKENI. Trimming left V 2 bases short and J 8 bases short, with 4 bases between. The DNA for the CDR3 is TGTGCCAGCTCACCAGACGATGAGCAGTTCTTC. Its translation is CASSPDDEQFF.

The rearrangement uses TRBV28 and TRBJ2-1; 9 nucleotides line up with TRBD2. Germline lookup yields CDR1 MDHEN and CDR2 SYDVKM. V was clipped by 6 bases and J by 9 bases; unmatched bases: 12. This CDR3 has 15 amino acids. DNA of the CDR3: TGTGCCAGCAGCCTAAGCGGGAGGTACTCTAGTGAGCAGTTCTTC. As protein: CASSLSGRYSSEQFF. Full variable domain (rest looked up from reference TRBV28 and TRBJ2-1): DVKVTQSSRYLVKRTGEKVFLECVQDMDHENMFWYRQDPGLGLRLIYFSYDVKMKEKGDIPEGYSVSREKKERFSLILESASTNQTSMYLCASSLSGRYSSEQFFGPGTRLTVL.

This rearrangement joins TRBV27 to TRBJ2-1, with 9 bases aligning to TRBD2. V dropped 8 bases and J dropped 4; count of bases not matched to a gene: 12. This CDR3 has 16 amino acids. Germline CDR1 reads MNHEY; CDR2 reads SMNVEV (reference sequence). CDR3 amino acids: CASSGLAKGFYNEQFF. CDR3 nucleotides: TGTGCCAGCTCCGGACTAGCGAAGGGATTTTACAATGAGCAGTTCTTC.

The chain carries TRBV2 and TRBJ1-1; D remains ambiguous. Germline CDR1 reads SNHLY; CDR2 reads FYNNEI. Trimming cost V 8 bases and J 0 bases, with 10 bases left between them. This CDR3 region has 13 residues. The CDR3 reads CASQEKMNTEAFF. The CDR3 DNA follows: TGTGCCAGCCAAGAGAAAATGAACACTGAAGCTTTCTTT.

J is TRBJ1-6 and V is TRBV5-4; the D gene is possibly TRBD1 (5 bases). Trimming left V 5 bases short and J 8 bases short, with 17 bases between. The CDR3 totals 15 residues. Germline CDR1 is SGHNT and CDR2 is YYREEE (reference sequence). CDR3 sequence reads: CASSPTQGVDSPLHF. CDR3 nucleotides: TGTGCCAGCAGTCCCACGCAGGGAGTGGATTCACCCCTCCACTTT.

The chain joins TRBV7-2 to TRBJ1-1; 8 positions match TRBD1. J lost 5 bases, V lost 5 bases, and 10 bases had no gene match. Germline CDR1 is SGHTA and CDR2 is FQGNSA. The CDR3 has 15 residues. The CDR3 is CASSDRDRGGTEAFF. The CDR3 DNA reads as TGTGCCAGCAGCGACCGTGACAGGGGTGGTACTGAAGCTTTCTTT.

This sequence joins TRBV4-1 and TRBJ1-2; no reliable D call. CDR1 and CDR2 (germline): MGHRA, YSYEKL. V lost 0 bases, J lost 5 bases, and 10 bases lay in between. The CDR3 has 14 amino acids. This CDR3 is CASSQDMSTYGYTF. CDR3 nucleotides: TGCGCCAGCAGCCAAGACATGAGTACGTATGGCTACACCTTC.

The chain has TRBV6-6 and TRBJ2-7; 7 bases fit TRBD2. The germline V gene encodes CDR1 MNHNY and CDR2 SVGAGI (reference sequence). The length of the CDR3 is 15 residues. V lost 0 bases and J lost 4; bases outside the gene matches: 6. In DNA form, the CDR3 reads TGTGCCAGCAGTTACTCCGCTGCGGGAGAGTACGAGCAGTACTTC. Its translation: CASSYSAAGEYEQYF.

This clone has a handful of counts. The chain employs TRBV19 and TRBJ2-7, with D tentatively TRBD1 (5 bases). The CDR3 runs 15 residues. Germline V gene data show CDR1 as LNHDA and CDR2 as SQIVND (reference sequence). Between the trimmed V and J ends, which lost 3 bases and 0 bases, there was a span of 12 bases. CDR3 coding DNA: TGTGCCAGTAGTATTGACAGATTCAACTCCTACGAGCAGTACTTC. Amino acid sequence: CASSIDRFNSYEQYF.

This sequence joins TRBV5-6 and TRBJ2-4, with 10 bases matching TRBD2. The CDR3 runs 15 residues. CDR1 and CDR2 from the germline V gene are SGHDT and YYEEEE. Unmatched junction bases numbered 4, after V lost 4 bases and J lost 3 bases. CDR3: CASSETSGHKNIQYF. The CDR3 DNA is TGTGCCAGCAGCGAGACTAGCGGGCACAAAAACATTCAGTACTTC.

The chain is built from TRBV7-2 and TRBJ2-1, with TRBD1 as a possible D gene (6 bases). Trimming shortened V by 0 bases and J by 6 bases, and 9 bases separated the two germline ends. CDR3 length: 14 residues. CDR1 and CDR2 from the germline V gene are SGHTA and FQGNSA. The CDR3 DNA sequence: TGTGCCAGCAGCTTAGCGCGAGGGGGCAATGAGCAGTTCTTC. This translates into CASSLARGGNEQFF.

This rearrangement joins TRBV7-3 to TRBJ2-3; 8 bases fit TRBD2. The V gene's germline CDR1 is SGHTA and CDR2 FQGTGA. The ends lost 5 bases at V and 4 bases at J; junction bases unmatched: 8. The CDR3 sequence is 15 residues long. The CDR3 nucleotides are TGTGCCAGCAGCCGAAGCGGGGGCCCACCAGATACGCAGTATTTT. As protein: CASSRSGGPPDTQYF.

The chain is built from TRBV30 and TRBJ2-2; D not certain. Germline CDR1 is GTSNPN and CDR2 is SVGIG (reference sequence). The CDR3 spans 13 residues. V lost 1 base and J lost 2, with 5 bases in between. The CDR3 loop reads CAWSGGNTGELFF. The CDR3, as DNA: TGTGCCTGGAGTGGTGGTAACACCGGGGAGCTGTTTTTT.

The chain links TRBV7-8 to TRBJ1-1; D ambiguous. Trimming cost V 0 bases and J 1 base, with 9 bases left between them. CDR1 SGHVS and CDR2 FQNEAQ come from the germline V gene. The CDR3 is 15 residues long. In nucleotides, the CDR3 is TGTGCCAGCAGCTTAGCAGGGAAGTGGAACACTGAAGCTTTCTTT. Protein: CASSLAGKWNTEAFF.

This chain connects TRBV23-1 to TRBJ1-1, with unresolved D. TRBV23-1 is an open reading frame whose function is uncertain. This CDR3 region has 15 residues. Trimming pared 3 bases from V and 1 base from J, leaving 12 bases between. The chain's CDR3 is CASSHVRVWNTEAFF. The DNA for the CDR3 is TGCGCCAGCAGTCATGTAAGGGTCTGGAACACTGAAGCTTTCTTT.

The rearrangement joins TRBV16 to TRBJ2-1, with 10 bases identical to TRBD2. The CDR3 is 15 residues long. Germline V gene data show CDR1 as KGHSY and CDR2 as FQNENV. Germline trimming cut 2 bases from V and 4 bases from J; bases unmatched to any gene: 2. CDR3 in amino acids: CASSQRAGGYNEQFF. The CDR3 coding sequence is TGTGCCAGCAGCCAACGAGCGGGAGGGTACAATGAGCAGTTCTTC.